What follows describes a single T cell receptor (beta chain). Its cognate antigen has yet to be identified. Within one base of it there is no much larger clone, and no base qualities were kept. Using the deep immunoSEQ assay, multiplex PCR amplified TCR CDR3 regions from genomic DNA. Extracted genomic DNA from each cell subset was spread evenly across all wells of several immunoSEQ 96-well plates, with each plate serving as a replicate. For sorted subsets, roughly 200 ng of genomic DNA, equivalent to some 30,000 T cell genomes, went into each replicate PCR. Purified libraries were quantified with a Qubit 3.0 fluorometer, sized on a Bioanalyzer 2100, and re-quantified with the KAPA Library Quantification kit. A separate single-read 150-cycle Illumina NextSeq 550 flow cell was used to sequence each immunoSEQ 96-well plate. In the paper's pipeline: Because the immunoSEQ output held only junctional sequences and lacked quality scores, the filtering could not match the filtering applied to full-length reads. Sequences were annotated with PyIR, a Python wrapper for IgBLAST v1.9, using IMGT germline references to assign V/J genes and CDR3. Reads with weak V/J assignments (E-value above 1e-6), missing CDR3, stop codons, out-of-frame junctions, or ambiguous translated residues were removed. A V3J clonotype was defined by an identical inferred V gene, J gene, and CDR3 amino acid sequence. To compute the percentage overlap between repertoires, the number of shared unique clonotypes was divided by the size of the smaller repertoire. Three approaches were used to assess repertoire richness: RTK rarefaction, the Chao1 estimator, and Recon v2.1 estimates of unobserved clonotypes. OLGA was used to compute generation probabilities for all TCRbeta clonotypes that the gDNA method yielded from a handful of donors. The clones in this table, taken by TCRdb from immuneACCESS, are in-frame only. Not every clone is retained; where verified, under half of the shortfall comes from an unresolved V gene, and the cause of the rest is unknown. The V and J calls and the clone size are those of that table, but D and trimming were determined from the DNA. This sample is represented by more than 2 million clones; about 95% of them were singletons. The top ten clones comprise about 1.1% of the sample.

The record originates from a study of shared clonotypes between healthy human individuals (dated by TCRdb to the early 2020s). In terms of the full investigation: The cohort included three men and two women between 18 and 49 years of age. Per donor, three plates each were used for CD4 naive and CD4 memory, two for CD8 naive, and one for CD8 memory. To estimate repertoire size and how much clonotype sharing occurs between individuals, the study deeply sequenced the blood TCR repertoires of several healthy adults. Libraries were prepared and TCR repertoires were sequenced by different laboratories using diverse techniques, in order to increase sequencing depth and limit assay-specific biases. Between about 0.85 and 9.5 billion PBMCs per donor were obtained by leukapheresis. Findings and caveats that apply to the study as a whole: Because the study included a small number of donors, the genetic and exposure-history diversity represented was limited. Sampling was restricted to blood, and TCR repertoires in tissue are likely to differ from TCR repertoires in blood. About 4.5% of naive CD4, more than 3% of naive CD8, around 2.3% of memory CD4, and 0.35% to 0.5% of memory CD8 clonotypes were shared across several donors. Even with the large sequencing depth, rarefaction of the sorted-subset datasets indicated that sequencing was incomplete. Estimated clonotype richness was generally larger for naive than for memory subsets. Clonotypes shared by all four sorted-subset donors showed higher generation probabilities than non-shared clonotypes. Pairwise subsampling indicated that sequencing depth was expected to affect the degree of clonotype sharing among donors.

CD8 naive samples were obtained by positive selection for CCR7 among CD45RO-negative cells, yielding a CD45RA+CCR7+ population from which TemRA cells were excluded. Donors were healthy HIV-negative adults with no recently reported acute infections or vaccinations. All donors were Caucasian adults living in Nashville, Tennessee, USA. Blood was obtained by leukapheresis, after which PBMCs were separated by Ficoll-Histopaque density gradient centrifugation and cryopreserved in liquid nitrogen vapor phase. Analytical flow cytometry was used to check the purity and quantity of each magnetically sorted T cell population. Each sorted fraction had its genomic DNA isolated and then quantified by UV absorbance on a Nanodrop 2000c. Sequencing input: naive CD8+ T cells sorted from blood. The cell subset or site label here, explained by the study, means: CD45RA+CCR7+. The sequence derives from a man between 18 and 35 years old in good health.

The CDR3 reads as follows: CASSPDRGDTQYF. The base sequence is TGTGCCAGCAGTCCGGACCGGGGGGATACGCAGTATTTT. The receptor chain draws on TRBV28 and TRBJ2-3; the D gene is perhaps TRBD2, on 6 matching bases. The CDR3, cysteine through phenylalanine, is 13 amino acids long. The entry retains the CDR3 DNA only, 39 bases that are in frame from base 1. CDR1 MDHEN and CDR2 SYDVKM are derived from the germline V gene. V is reduced by 5 bases and J by 6 bases, leaving a spacing of 12 bases between them.